Detailed here is one T cell receptor beta chain. Germline V lookup: CDR1 SGHRS, CDR2 YFSETQ. Trimming stripped 5 bases from V and 4 bases from J, with 15 bases between. CDR3 length: 14 amino acids. The data belong to a study of T cell changes during pregnancy in multiple sclerosis. The data were produced by immunoSEQ multiplex PCR, yet TCRdb's version contains in-frame clones alone and is incomplete. The table records around 100,000 clones, roughly 93% of them present only once. The sequencing here drew on peripheral blood, taken before pregnancy. This clonotype was sampled from a female donor with multiple sclerosis, enrolled in a pregnancy study. The rearrangement uses TRBV5-1 and TRBJ2-5, with a tentative D call TRBD2 (7 bases). CDR3 in amino acids: CASSPAGEGETQYF. CDR3 sequence (DNA): TGCGCCAGCAGTCCCGCAGGGGAGGGAGAGACCCAGTACTTC.